Below, 20 T cell receptor beta chains from the same sample are listed, as sequenced in a study of early stage breast cancer tumors. Sequencing used immunoSEQ multiplex PCR; TCRdb keeps in-frame clones, though not all of them. The data contain approximately 20,000 clones, about 80% of them seen just once; the ten biggest clones take up 25% to 35%. What was sequenced was blood. These receptors were obtained from a person aged 55-75 years with breast cancer.

The CDR3 sequence is CASSLAGGKETQYF. CDR3 DNA sequence: TGTGCCAGCAGCTTAGCGGGGGGGAAAGAGACCCAGTACTTC. This rearrangement joins TRBV7-9 to TRBJ2-5, with TRBD2 matching 7 bases. Trimming removed 0 bases from V and 3 bases from J; junction bases left unmatched: 1. CDR1 is SEHNR, CDR2 FQNEAQ, per germline (reference sequence). This CDR3 has 14 residues.

The chain carries TRBV19 and TRBJ1-1; D call uncertain. V lost 6 bases and J 1 base, leaving 15 bases between the germline ends. The CDR3 consists of 15 residues. The V gene's germline CDR1 is LNHDA and CDR2 SQIVND (reference sequence). CDR3 loop: CASSNIQLTNTEAFF. CDR3 bases: TGTGCCAGTAGCAACATACAGCTGACGAACACTGAAGCTTTCTTT. Supplemented by reference TRBV19 and TRBJ1-1, the full variable domain reads DGGITQSPKYLFRKEGQNVTLSCEQNLNHDAMYWYRQDPGQGLRLIYYSQIVNDFQKGDIAEGYSVSREKKESFPLTVTSAQKNPTAFYLCASSNIQLTNTEAFFGQGTRLTVV.

This clone appeared once. The V call is TRBV25-1, the J call TRBJ2-7; TRBD1 might be the D (5 bases). CDR1 is MGHDK and CDR2 is SYGVNS in the germline V gene. This CDR3 spans 13 amino acids. V was pared by 4 bases and J by 4 bases, with 11 bases between. The CDR3 here is CASSAIGAYEQYF. The CDR3 DNA reads as TGTGCCAGCAGTGCCATAGGGGCGTACGAGCAGTACTTC.

The rearrangement uses TRBV5-5 and TRBJ1-1; tentatively, D is TRBD1 (5 bases). The CDR3 runs 12 residues. V was clipped by 0 bases and J by 12 bases, with 12 bases between them. The germline CDR1 and CDR2 sequences are SGHKS and YYEKEE (reference sequence). CDR3 DNA: TGTGCCAGCAGCTTGGCCCCTCAGGGTCCTTTCTTT. It encodes CASSLAPQGPFF.

V is TRBV7-9 and J is TRBJ2-5; D is unresolved. V lost 5 bases and J 4 bases, leaving 17 bases between the germline ends. This CDR3 comprises 15 residues. CDR1 and CDR2 (germline): SEHNR, FQNEAQ (reference sequence). CDR3 protein: CASSPSPGFGETQYF. CDR3 DNA: TGTGCCAGCAGCCCAAGTCCCGGGTTTGGAGAGACCCAGTACTTC.

The V call is TRBV5-6, the J call TRBJ2-1; 10 bases match TRBD2. V lost 1 base and J lost 10; bases outside the gene matches: 8. The CDR3 extends over 15 amino acids. Germline-derived CDR1 and CDR2 are SGHDT and YYEEEE. The CDR3 spells CASSLFSGGPLEQFF. The CDR3 DNA sequence: TGTGCCAGCAGCTTGTTTAGCGGGGGGCCATTGGAGCAGTTCTTC.

This rearrangement joins TRBV7-2 to TRBJ2-1; the match to TRBD1 covers 9 bases. The CDR3 covers 15 residues. V shed 5 bases, J shed 6 bases, and the junction held 8 bases outside the gene matches. Germline V gene lookup returns CDR1 SGHTA and CDR2 FQGNSA. This CDR3 is CASSRRTGESNEQFF. DNA for the CDR3: TGTGCCAGCAGCCGCAGGACAGGGGAATCCAATGAGCAGTTCTTC.

This chain links TRBV6-5 with TRBJ2-7; 12 bases line up with TRBD2. The CDR3 spans 14 residues. CDR1 is MNHEY and CDR2 is SVGAGI in the germline V gene. V was pared by 8 bases and J by 4 bases, with 6 bases of the junction left unmatched. CDR3 in amino acids: CASGLAGGLYEQYF. DNA of the CDR3: TGTGCCAGCGGCCTAGCGGGAGGGCTTTACGAGCAGTACTTC.

The V and J genes are TRBV9 and TRBJ1-6; perhaps TRBD1 as D (5 bases). Germline CDR1 SGDLS, CDR2 YYNGEE. The CDR3 consists of 16 residues. Trimming removed 4 bases at V and 5 bases at J, with 16 bases between. The CDR3 nucleotides read TGTGCCAGCAGCTACTCCGGGACGGGTAATAATTCACCCCTCCACTTT. This codes for CASSYSGTGNNSPLHF.

The V and J genes are TRBV30 and TRBJ2-1; D uncertain. This CDR3 has 12 amino acids. The V gene's germline CDR1 is GTSNPN and CDR2 SVGIG (reference sequence). The germline V and J ends were trimmed by 0 bases and 9 bases, with 9 bases remaining between them. CDR3 DNA: TGTGCCTGGAGTGTACTACGGCTTGAGCAGTTCTTC. Translation: CAWSVLRLEQFF.

The CDR3 protein is CASTGGGLAGFEQYF. The DNA of the CDR3 is TGTGCCAGTACCGGGGGTGGGCTAGCGGGATTCGAGCAGTACTTC. The chain has TRBV11-2 and TRBJ2-7; 9 bases map to TRBD2. CDR1 SGHAT and CDR2 FQNNGV come from the germline V gene. V was clipped by 9 bases and J by 6 bases; unmatched bases: 15. The CDR3 runs 15 residues.

The rearrangement links TRBV7-3 to TRBJ1-4; D is possibly TRBD1 (6 bases). This CDR3 spans 15 amino acids. The V gene lost 3 bases and the J gene lost 8 bases, with 16 bases spanning the gap. Germline V gives CDR1 SGHTA, CDR2 FQGTGA. The CDR3 here is CASSLRPGVGEKLFF. The CDR3 coding sequence is TGTGCCAGCAGCTTGAGGCCAGGGGTAGGGGAAAAACTGTTTTTT. The variable domain in full, completed from reference TRBV7-3 and TRBJ1-4, reads GAGVSQTPSNKVTEKGKYVELRCDPISGHTALYWYRQSLGQGPEFLIYFQGTGAADDSGLPNDRFFAVRPEGSVSTLKIQRTERGDSAVYLCASSLRPGVGEKLFFGSGTQLSVL.

This chain connects TRBV5-1 to TRBJ2-3, with TRBD2 matching 10 bases. The V gene end was trimmed by 0 bases and the J gene end by 4 bases; junction bases not matched to a gene: 8. CDR3 length: 17 residues. Germline V gene lookup returns CDR1 SGHRS and CDR2 YFSETQ. The CDR3 loop reads CASSLESSGSRADTQYF. CDR3 sequence (DNA): TGCGCCAGCAGCTTGGAGTCTAGCGGGAGTCGTGCAGATACGCAGTATTTT.

In nucleotides, the CDR3 is TGTGCCAGCAGTGAGCTTCCGGGCCGATCGGGAAACACCATATATTTT. Protein product: CASSELPGRSGNTIYF. The chain is built from TRBV6-1 and TRBJ1-3; the D is unclear. With 3 bases removed from V and 4 bases from J, the gap between germline ends came to 16 bases. Germline CDR1 reads MNHNS; CDR2 reads SASEGT. CDR3 length equals 16 residues.

The chain joins TRBV5-5 to TRBJ2-7; D possibly matches TRBD1 or TRBD2 (5 bases each). V was shortened by 1 base and J by 6 bases, with 14 bases between the two germline ends. Looked up from germline, CDR1 is SGHKS and CDR2 is YYEKEE (reference sequence). This CDR3 comprises 14 residues. The CDR3 DNA follows: TGTGCCAGCAGCTTGACAACCCCGAGGGGCGAGCAGTACTTC. It specifies CASSLTTPRGEQYF.

V and J are TRBV6-5 and TRBJ1-1; D gene uncertain. Germline V lookup: CDR1 MNHEY, CDR2 SVGAGI. CDR3 size: 12 residues. V lost 8 bases and J lost 7, with 14 bases in between. The CDR3 DNA is TGTGCCAGCTTCGTGGGTCTAAGTGAAGCTTTCTTT. It encodes CASFVGLSEAFF.

The rearrangement joins TRBV9 to TRBJ1-5; 7 bases are a match to TRBD1. Losses at the gene ends were 0 bases for V and 2 bases for J; bases not matched to a gene: 2. In germline, CDR1 is SGDLS, CDR2 YYNGEE. CDR3 length equals 15 residues. In nucleotides, the CDR3 is TGTGCCAGCAGCGTAGGGCAGGGGGGCAATCAGCCCCAGCATTTT. This encodes CASSVGQGGNQPQHF.

This clone was found a few times. The CDR3 region is CASRRTDNTGELFF. DNA for the CDR3: TGTGCCAGCAGAAGGACTGATAACACCGGGGAGCTGTTTTTT. The V and J genes are TRBV6-5 and TRBJ2-2; possibly TRBD2 for D (5 bases). The V gene's germline CDR1 is MNHEY and CDR2 SVGAGI. The CDR3 covers 14 residues. V was pared by 6 bases and J by 2 bases, with 10 bases between.

The V call is TRBV30, the J call TRBJ2-3, with unresolved D. Trimming removed 2 bases at V and 0 bases at J, with 9 bases between. CDR3 length: 14 amino acids. The V gene's germline CDR1 is GTSNPN and CDR2 SVGIG (reference sequence). DNA of the CDR3: TGTGCCTGGAGTAGGCTCTCTAGCACAGATACGCAGTATTTT. This encodes CAWSRLSSTDTQYF.

Only one count was recorded for this clone. The chain combines TRBV7-9 with TRBJ1-1, with a weak D call TRBD1 (6 bases). V lost 4 bases and J 4 bases, leaving 10 bases between the germline ends. This CDR3 contains 13 residues. The germline V gene encodes CDR1 SEHNR and CDR2 FQNEAQ (reference sequence). This chain's CDR3 is CASSSGGITEAFF. The CDR3 region has the DNA TGTGCCAGCAGCTCGGGGGGCATCACTGAAGCTTTCTTT.